Below, one TCR beta chain is given with its context. Germline V gene sequence: CDR1 LGHNA, CDR2 YNFKEQ. The CDR3 has 16 amino acids. The V segment lost 0 bases and the J segment 10 bases; nucleotides outside the gene matches: 12. The sample comes from a study of blood T cell repertoires in COVID-19. Produced via immunoSEQ multiplex PCR; TCRdb's table is partial and in-frame only. The sample shows some 200,000 clones, 83% of them seen only once. The origin of this receptor is a woman aged 40-49 years with acute or convalescent COVID-19. The V and J genes are TRBV4-2 and TRBJ2-1, with 7 nucleotides matching TRBD2. Input material: peripheral blood. The CDR3 DNA reads as TGTGCCAGCAGCCAAGATTGGGGACTACTCTACAGGGAGCAGTTCTTC. Its translation is CASSQDWGLLYREQFF.